This T cell receptor (beta chain) appears in the sequencing data of a study of identical twins. CDR3 length: 15 amino acids. The junction had 9 bases not matched to a gene; V was cut back by 4 bases and J by 3 bases. CDR1 is SEHNR and CDR2 is FQNEAQ in the germline V gene (reference sequence). This clonotype was detected ten times or more. Antigen specificity is unknown. Unique molecular identifiers were present on the cDNA, and a universal primer site came from template switching. A single record per CDR3 protein comes from TCRdb applying MiXCR to the 5' RACE reads. The table has approximately 700,000 distinct CDR3 sequences, 5.5% to 6.5% seen once. Findings of the study overall: Zero-insertion results could be subject to partial confounding by invariant MAIT and iNKT cells.

The J gene is TRBJ2-7, the V gene TRBV7-9, with 7 bases fitting TRBD1. The source material was naive T cells sorted from blood. The receptor's source is a man younger than 35 in good health. The CDR3 region is CASSSPRQGSYEQYF. The CDR3, as DNA: TGTGCCAGCAGCTCCCCGCGACAGGGTAGCTACGAGCAGTACTTC. The variable domain in full, with the rest retrieved from reference TRBV7-9 and TRBJ2-7, is DTGVSQNPRHKITKRGQNVTFRCDPISEHNRLYWYRQTLGQGPEFLTYFQNEAQLEKSRLLSDRFSAERPKGSFSTLEIQRTEQGDSAMYLCASSSPRQGSYEQYFGPGTRLTVT.